What follows are 20 T cell receptor beta chains derived from one specimen sequenced in a study of regulatory T cells in long-lasting Graves disease. Sample time point: newly diagnosed GD, antithyroid drugs for less than 3 months. The TCR library was made from RNA extracted from PBMCs. The authors built TCR beta libraries using iRepertoire HTBI primers and Arm-PCR of CDR3 regions. A single record per CDR3 protein comes from TCRdb applying MiXCR to the multiplex PCR reads. The table shows 350,000 to 550,000 distinct CDR3 sequences, with under 15% occurring only once. The same sample was also used in a study of T cells in Graves' hyperthyroidism and ophthalmopathy.

The sample consisted of peripheral blood mononuclear cells (PBMCs), taken at new diagnosis, from a patient treated with antithyroid drugs. The receptors derive from a woman in her twenties or thirties with Graves disease.

This clonotype was found many times. The chain couples TRBV20-1 to TRBJ2-3; no reliable D call. This CDR3 has 18 residues. The germline V gene has CDR1 DFQATT and CDR2 SNEGSKA (reference sequence). Trimming left V 0 bases short and J 0 bases short, with 19 bases between. The DNA for the CDR3 is TGCAGTGCTAGAGATCCTACAGCTACCCTTGGGAGCACAGATACGCAGTATTTT. Amino acid sequence: CSARDPTATLGSTDTQYF.

Ten or more counts support this clonotype. V usage is TRBV11-2 and J usage is TRBJ2-5; D unresolved. Germline lookup yields CDR1 SGHAT and CDR2 FQNNGV. Trimming took 5 bases from V and 0 from J, leaving 4 bases between them. The CDR3 runs 12 residues. The CDR3: CASSRDQETQYF. CDR3 coding DNA: TGTGCCAGCAGCCGGGACCAAGAGACCCAGTACTTC.

This clonotype showed up many times. The genes are TRBV28 and TRBJ2-7; D perhaps matches TRBD1 (6 bases). CDR1 and CDR2 from the germline V gene are MDHEN and SYDVKM. The CDR3 loop spans 15 amino acids. V lost 10 bases and J 2 bases, leaving 21 bases between the germline ends. CDR3 loop: CATRRQGSGPYEQYF. For the CDR3, the DNA is TGTGCCACCAGACGCCAGGGGAGCGGTCCCTACGAGCAGTACTTC.

V gene TRBV9 combines with J gene TRBJ2-7; either TRBD1 or TRBD2 may fit D (5 bases each). The CDR3 sequence is 15 residues long. Looked up from germline, CDR1 is SGDLS and CDR2 is YYNGEE. V was trimmed by 3 bases and J by 4 bases, leaving 17 bases between them. The CDR3 DNA follows: TGTGCCAGCAGCGCCCTTCCGGGACGAGAATACGAGCAGTACTTC. It specifies CASSALPGREYEQYF.

This chain joins TRBV20-1 and TRBJ2-5, with 16 positions matching TRBD2. In germline, CDR1 is DFQATT, CDR2 SNEGSKA (reference sequence). The J segment lost 2 bases and the V segment lost 7 bases, leaving 4 bases of the junction unmatched. CDR3 length: 15 residues. The CDR3 DNA reads as TGCAGTGTACGGGGACTAGCGGGAGGGCAAGAGACCCAGTACTTC. Amino acid sequence: CSVRGLAGGQETQYF.

This clonotype has ten or more counts. The V and J genes are TRBV5-5 and TRBJ2-3, with TRBD2 matching over 8 bases. V lost 0 bases to trimming and J lost 0 bases; unmatched junction nucleotides: 6. The CDR3 is 17 amino acids. Germline V gives CDR1 SGHKS, CDR2 YYEKEE (reference sequence). CDR3 in amino acids: CASSLGAGDLSTDTQYF. CDR3 sequence (DNA): TGTGCCAGCAGCTTGGGAGCGGGAGACCTAAGCACAGATACGCAGTATTTT.

A note on this clonotype: Germline and junction disagree at one end, which may indicate a read error. CDR3 coding DNA: TGTGCCTGCAGGCGACTAGCGGGTTACAATGAGCAGTTCTTC. Encoded protein: CACRRLAGYNEQFF. The rearrangement links TRBV6-1 to TRBJ2-1, with 10 bases aligning to TRBD2. The CDR3 is made up of 14 amino acids. Germline V gene lookup returns CDR1 MNHNS and CDR2 SASEGT.

This chain links TRBV2 with TRBJ2-7; D not resolved. From germline, CDR1 is SNHLY and CDR2 FYNNEI. Trimming shortened V by 6 bases and J by 3 bases, and 9 bases separated the two germline ends. CDR3 length equals 12 residues. The CDR3 spells CASSLEYYEQYF. The DNA of the CDR3 is TGTGCCAGCAGCCTGGAGTACTACGAGCAGTACTTC. Variable domain in full (rest from reference TRBV2 and TRBJ2-7): EPEVTQTPSHQVTQMGQEVILRCVPISNHLYFYWYRQILGQKVEFLVSFYNNEISEKSEIFDDQFSVERPDGSNFTLKIRSTKLEDSAMYFCASSLEYYEQYFGPGTRLTVT.

The chain employs TRBV7-2 and TRBJ1-1; weak D call: TRBD1 (5 bases). Germline V gene lookup returns CDR1 SGHTA and CDR2 FQGNSA. The CDR3 has 14 residues. The V end was cut by 7 bases, the J end by 5 bases, with 17 bases between. As DNA, the CDR3 is TGTGCCAGCAATTTCCTCGGGGGTATGACTGAAGCTTTCTTT. This codes for CASNFLGGMTEAFF.

V gene TRBV10-3 combines with J gene TRBJ2-7; TRBD2 matches at 12 bases. Germline V CDR1 and CDR2: ENHRY, SYGVKD. The length of the CDR3 is 15 residues. Unmatched junction bases numbered 7, after V lost 5 bases and J lost 5 bases. Here the CDR3 reads CAISSTSGRFDEQYF. CDR3 bases: TGTGCCATCAGTTCGACTAGCGGGAGATTTGACGAGCAGTACTTC.

This clonotype was observed a handful of times. This may be a read error, as it is one base from a much larger clone. The chain couples TRBV27 to TRBJ2-5; D call uncertain. Between the trimmed V and J ends, which lost 8 bases and 4 bases, there was a span of 23 bases. Germline V gives CDR1 MNHEY, CDR2 SMNVEV (reference sequence). The length of the CDR3 is 16 residues. The CDR3: CASGPAPYGQRETQYF. The CDR3 DNA is TGTGCCAGCGGTCCCGCCCCCTATGGGCAACGAGAGACCCAGTACTTC.

This clonotype occurred many times. The CDR3 DNA sequence: TGCAGCGTTAACGGACAGGGGATCTCATCTGAGCAGTACTTC. Translating it yields CSVNGQGISSEQYF. The chain couples TRBV29-1 to TRBJ2-7; TRBD1 matches at 9 bases. V trimming: 5 bases; J trimming: 7 bases; junction bases outside the gene matches: 12. This CDR3 comprises 14 residues. CDR1 SQVTM and CDR2 ANQGSEA come from the germline V gene.

The chain joins TRBV7-6 to TRBJ1-5; a weak D match, TRBD1 (5 bases). The CDR3 has 14 amino acids. V shed 6 bases and J shed 2 bases, with 11 bases lying between them. Germline V CDR1 and CDR2: SGHVS, FNYEAQ. The CDR3 nucleotides are TGTGCCAGCAGTCCTGGACATGGCAATCAGCCCCAGCATTTT. Encoded protein: CASSPGHGNQPQHF.

This clonotype has ten or more counts. The chain links TRBV27 to TRBJ2-2; 8 bases fit TRBD1. Germline lookup yields CDR1 MNHEY and CDR2 SMNVEV (reference sequence). The trim removed 7 bases at V and 5 bases at J, leaving 12 bases unmatched. The CDR3 totals 16 residues. The CDR3 region is CASIDRGDSLTGELFF. Written as DNA, the CDR3 is TGTGCCAGCATTGACAGGGGAGATAGTTTGACCGGGGAGCTGTTTTTT.

There are many counts of this clonotype. The chain has TRBV28 and TRBJ1-2; D remains unclear. The V gene's germline CDR1 is MDHEN and CDR2 SYDVKM. This CDR3 region has 13 residues. V was cut by 4 bases and J by 6 bases, with 12 bases left in between. The CDR3 DNA sequence: TGTGCCAGCAGTTCGACCAGGACCCATGGCTACACCTTC. Protein sequence: CASSSTRTHGYTF.

This clonotype was seen only a few times. The V gene is TRBV11-2, the J gene TRBJ2-1; TRBD2 matches 12 bases. The CDR3 sequence is 18 residues long. Looked up from germline, CDR1 is SGHAT and CDR2 is FQNNGV. V lost 4 bases to trimming and J lost 8 bases; unmatched junction nucleotides: 15. The CDR3 nucleotides read TGTGCCAGCAGCTCTACGAGTGGGGGACTAGCGGGTAGTGATGAGCAGTTCTTC. It codes for CASSSTSGGLAGSDEQFF.

This clonotype was detected only a few times. Germline is not matched at one junction end, which may reflect a read error. The genes are TRBV28 and TRBJ2-1; D assignment may be TRBD1 or TRBD2 (5 bases each). CDR1 is MDHEN, CDR2 SYDVKM, per germline. The CDR3 runs 15 residues. The CDR3 here is CASMGVGENYNEQLF. The CDR3 nucleotides read TGTGCCAGCATGGGGGTTGGAGAGAACTACAATGAGCAGCTCTTC.

This clonotype was detected many times. This chain uses TRBV2 with TRBJ1-5; D gene ambiguous. Per germline, CDR1 SNHLY and CDR2 FYNNEI. This CDR3 region has 13 residues. V lost 3 bases to trimming and J lost 2 bases, with 5 bases between them. CDR3 in DNA: TGTGCCAGCAGTGATGTCGGCAATCAGCCCCAGCATTTT. Protein product: CASSDVGNQPQHF.

The table lists this clonotype with a few counts. The gene calls are TRBV28 and TRBJ2-5; TRBD2 matches at 12 bases. Germline CDR1 reads MDHEN; CDR2 reads SYDVKM. The J segment lost 3 bases and the V segment lost 2 bases, leaving 4 bases of the junction unmatched. The CDR3 is 16 amino acids. In nucleotides, the CDR3 is TGTGCCAGCAGTTTAGGGAGACTAGCGGGAGAAGAGACCCAGTACTTC. Its protein product is CASSLGRLAGEETQYF. Full variable domain (outside the CDR3, taken from reference TRBV28 and TRBJ2-5): DVKVTQSSRYLVKRTGEKVFLECVQDMDHENMFWYRQDPGLGLRLIYFSYDVKMKEKGDIPEGYSVSREKKERFSLILESASTNQTSMYLCASSLGRLAGEETQYFGPGTRLLVL.

This clonotype was recorded a few times. V gene TRBV10-3 combines with J gene TRBJ2-3, with TRBD1 matching over 10 bases. CDR1 and CDR2 (germline): ENHRY, SYGVKD. The CDR3 sequence is 16 residues long. Trimming at V came to 8 bases and at J to 5 bases, leaving 13 bases not matched to a gene. CDR3 sequence: CAISPGQGRLRDTQYF. DNA for the CDR3: TGTGCCATCTCGCCGGGACAGGGGAGATTGAGAGATACGCAGTATTTT.